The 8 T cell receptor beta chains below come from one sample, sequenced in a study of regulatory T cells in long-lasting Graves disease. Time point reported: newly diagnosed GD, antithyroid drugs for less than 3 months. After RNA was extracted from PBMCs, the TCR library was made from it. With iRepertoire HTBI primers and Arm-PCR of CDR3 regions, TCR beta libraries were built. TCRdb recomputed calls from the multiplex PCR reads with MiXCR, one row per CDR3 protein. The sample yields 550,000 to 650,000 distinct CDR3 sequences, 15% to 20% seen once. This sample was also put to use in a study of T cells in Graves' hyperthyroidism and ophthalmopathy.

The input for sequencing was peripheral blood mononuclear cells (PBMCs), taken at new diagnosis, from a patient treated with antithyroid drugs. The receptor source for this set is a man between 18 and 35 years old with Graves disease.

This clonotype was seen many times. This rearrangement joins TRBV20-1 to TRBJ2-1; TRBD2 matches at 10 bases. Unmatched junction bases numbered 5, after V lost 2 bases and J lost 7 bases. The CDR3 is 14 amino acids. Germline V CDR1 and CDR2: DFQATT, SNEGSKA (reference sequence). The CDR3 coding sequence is TGCAGTGCTAGACCTAGGACTAGCGGAAATGAGCAGTTCTTC. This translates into CSARPRTSGNEQFF.

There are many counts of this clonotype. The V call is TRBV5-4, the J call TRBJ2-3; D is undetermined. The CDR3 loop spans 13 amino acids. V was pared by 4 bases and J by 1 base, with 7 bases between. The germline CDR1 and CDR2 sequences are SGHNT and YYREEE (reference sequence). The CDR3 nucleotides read TGTGCCAGCAGCCGGATTCGCACAGATACGCAGTATTTT. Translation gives CASSRIRTDTQYF.

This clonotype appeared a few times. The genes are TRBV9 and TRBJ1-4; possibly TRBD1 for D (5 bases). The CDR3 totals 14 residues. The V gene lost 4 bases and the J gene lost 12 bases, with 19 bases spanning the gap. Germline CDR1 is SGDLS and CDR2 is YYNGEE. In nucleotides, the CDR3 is TGTGCCAGCAGCCCCGGAGGAAGGGGCAGGGAACTGTTTTTT. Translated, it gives CASSPGGRGRELFF. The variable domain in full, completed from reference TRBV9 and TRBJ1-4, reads DSGVTQTPKHLITATGQRVTLRCSPRSGDLSVYWYQQSLDQGLQFLIQYYNGEERAKGNILERFSAQQFPDLHSELNLSSLELGDSALYFCASSPGGRGRELFFGSGTQLSVL.

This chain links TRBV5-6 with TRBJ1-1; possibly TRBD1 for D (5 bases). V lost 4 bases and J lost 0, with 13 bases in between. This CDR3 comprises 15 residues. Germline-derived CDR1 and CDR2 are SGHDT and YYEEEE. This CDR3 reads CASSPRGDMNTEAFF. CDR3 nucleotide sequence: TGTGCCAGCAGCCCTCGGGGGGATATGAACACTGAAGCTTTCTTT.

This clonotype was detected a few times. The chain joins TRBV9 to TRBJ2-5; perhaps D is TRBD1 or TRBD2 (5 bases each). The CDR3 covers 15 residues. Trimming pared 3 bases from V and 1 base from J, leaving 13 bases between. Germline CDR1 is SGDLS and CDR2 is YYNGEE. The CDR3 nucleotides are TGTGCCAGCAGCGGGCAGGGACGGCCCCAAGAGACCCAGTACTTC. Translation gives CASSGQGRPQETQYF.

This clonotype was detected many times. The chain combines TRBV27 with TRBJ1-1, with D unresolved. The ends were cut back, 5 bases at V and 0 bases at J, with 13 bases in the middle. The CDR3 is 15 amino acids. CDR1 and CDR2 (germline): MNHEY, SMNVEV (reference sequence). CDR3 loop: CASSLHRGVNTEAFF. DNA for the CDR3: TGTGCCAGCAGTCTCCACCGGGGAGTGAACACTGAAGCTTTCTTT.

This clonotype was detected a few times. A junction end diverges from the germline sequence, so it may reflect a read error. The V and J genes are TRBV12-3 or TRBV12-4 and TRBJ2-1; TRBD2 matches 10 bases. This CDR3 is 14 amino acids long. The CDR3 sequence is CASSGASGSHEQSF. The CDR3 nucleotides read TGTGCCAGCAGTGGGGCTAGCGGGAGCCATGAGCAGTCCTTC.

Here the CDR3 reads CASSTPRGQDYNEQFF. DNA for the CDR3: TGTGCCAGCAGCACCCCCAGGGGGCAGGACTACAATGAGCAGTTCTTC. V usage is TRBV7-9 and J usage is TRBJ2-1, with 8 nucleotides matching TRBD1. Per the germline V gene, CDR1 is SEHNR and CDR2 is FQNEAQ (reference sequence). The CDR3 contains 16 residues. J gave up 3 bases and V 5 bases, and 9 bases lay outside the gene matches.